This T cell receptor (beta chain) was sequenced during a study of shared T cell receptors in the human thymus. CDR3 length: 15 residues. Germline CDR1 is SEHNR and CDR2 is FQNEAQ (reference sequence). V dropped 2 bases and J dropped 5; count of bases not matched to a gene: 8. This clone was seen a single time. Profiled with immunoSEQ multiplex PCR; TCRdb holds only in-frame clones, not every one. The sample lists some 640,000 clones, about 89% occurring once. The sample also formed part of further work on human thymus T cells. That source notes: The thymus was resected at corrective cardiac surgery. As related research reported, thymic repertoires overlapped highly among unrelated individuals.

The sample consisted of thymocytes. This receptor was identified in a boy younger than two with a congenital heart defect. The genes are TRBV7-9 and TRBJ1-2, with 7 bases aligning to TRBD1. In nucleotides, the CDR3 is TGTGCCAGCAGCTTAAACAGGGGAAGAAGGTATGGCTACACCTTC. This gives the protein CASSLNRGRRYGYTF.